Below are 7 T cell receptor beta chains sequenced from a single sample in a study of T cell changes during pregnancy in multiple sclerosis. The method was immunoSEQ multiplex PCR; TCRdb's version includes in-frame clones alone and lacks a portion of them. The sample carries some 42,000 clones, more than 85% recorded once. The sample in question was CD4+ T cells from peripheral blood mononuclear cells, obtained in the third trimester of pregnancy. Every receptor here comes from a female donor with multiple sclerosis, enrolled in a pregnancy study.

The genes are TRBV28 and TRBJ1-2; TRBD1 aligns across 10 bases. After removal of 3 bases from V and 8 bases from J, the junction contained 12 bases not matched to a gene. The length of the CDR3 is 16 residues. Germline CDR1 is MDHEN and CDR2 is SYDVKM. CDR3 DNA sequence: TGTGCCAGCAGTTTGTTCCGACAGGGGGCATTGGGGGGCTACACCTTC. Its translation: CASSLFRQGALGGYTF.

The chain is built from TRBV6-1 and TRBJ1-2; TRBD1 might be the D (5 bases). Germline-derived CDR1 and CDR2 are MNHNS and SASEGT. The CDR3 is made up of 14 amino acids. Trimming removed 6 bases from V and 0 bases from J, with 11 bases in between. CDR3 residues: CASRLRGTNYGYTF. CDR3 coding DNA: TGTGCCAGCAGGCTACGGGGGACTAACTATGGCTACACCTTC.

The DNA of the CDR3 is TGTGCCAGCAGCCCTCGGGCAGGGTCAGTTTCGGGCTACACCTTC. Translation gives CASSPRAGSVSGYTF. The rearrangement uses TRBV9 and TRBJ1-2, with D possibly being TRBD1 (5 bases). With 4 bases removed from V and 8 bases from J, the gap between germline ends came to 21 bases. The germline V gene encodes CDR1 SGDLS and CDR2 YYNGEE. The CDR3 consists of 15 residues.

V is TRBV4-2 and J is TRBJ2-3; 10 bases line up with TRBD2. CDR3 length equals 16 residues. V shed 4 bases and J 3 bases; nucleotides not matched to a gene: 7. Germline loops: CDR1 LGHNA, CDR2 YNFKEQ. The CDR3 loop reads CASSPLLAGETDTQYF. The CDR3 DNA reads TGTGCCAGCAGCCCTCTCCTAGCGGGAGAAACAGATACGCAGTATTTT.

The rearrangement uses TRBV30 and TRBJ2-7; D unresolved. The V end was cut by 4 bases, the J end by 3 bases, with 13 bases between. Germline V gene data show CDR1 as GTSNPN and CDR2 as SVGIG (reference sequence). CDR3 size: 13 residues. In nucleotides, the CDR3 is TGTGCCTGGACCGACTTACCTGACTACGAGCAGTACTTC. This translates into CAWTDLPDYEQYF.

J is TRBJ1-2 and V is TRBV4-1; 9 nucleotides match TRBD1. This CDR3 has 17 residues. Germline loops: CDR1 MGHRA, CDR2 YSYEKL. Losses at the gene ends were 0 bases for V and 2 bases for J; bases not matched to a gene: 7. Here the CDR3 DNA reads TGCGCCAGCAGCCAAGAGCGGGACAGGGCTTCAAACTATGGCTACACCTTC. The encoded protein is CASSQERDRASNYGYTF.

The rearrangement joins TRBV19 to TRBJ1-1, with TRBD1 identical over 7 bases. CDR1 LNHDA and CDR2 SQIVND come from the germline V gene (reference sequence). V was clipped by 6 bases and J by 5 bases; unmatched bases: 12. This CDR3 is 15 amino acids long. CDR3 sequence (DNA): TGTGCCAGTAGCTCCTCAGGGGGGATCGGGACTGAAGCTTTCTTT. As protein: CASSSSGGIGTEAFF.